This T cell receptor beta chain is from a study of T cell responses to AZD1222 COVID-19 vaccine. Findings of the study overall: Repertoire collection took place solely once the T cell response had peaked.

From germline, CDR1 is LGHNA and CDR2 YSLEER. This CDR3 is built from 14 residues. With 1 base clipped from V and 8 bases from J, the junction kept 4 bases outside the gene matches. Concerning this clone itself: As yet, its antigen is unknown.

Libraries were prepared by immunoSEQ multiplex PCR; TCRdb keeps only in-frame clonotypes and omits some of them. The table lists 100,000 or so clones, roughly 84% of them singletons, with roughly 1.4% in the top ten. V gene TRBV4-3 combines with J gene TRBJ2-2, with TRBD2 identical over 7 bases. Sample: peripheral blood, taken on day 0 of AZD1222 vaccination. This receptor was obtained from an adult in good health. For the CDR3, the DNA is TGCGCCAGCAGCCAAGGGGCGGGAGTGGGGGAGCTGTTTTTT. This gives the protein CASSQGAGVGELFF.